The entry below gives a single T cell receptor beta chain sequence along with its context. What it binds is not known. Germline CDR1 MNHNS, CDR2 SASEGT. V gave up 6 bases and J gave up 6 bases; unmatched junction bases: 7. CDR3 size: 14 residues. The source of the sample is a study of a mutant IDH1 vaccine in newly diagnosed glioma. Study-wide context: Patients in the study were vaccinated eight times, receiving shots in weeks 1, 3, 5, 7, 11, 15, 19 and 23. Patients got radiotherapy, temozolomide, or both beforehand, and most got both.

Time point denoted: week 23, last vaccination. Doses of 300 ug of mutant IDH1 20-mer peptide were given with topical imiquimod. Sequencing used immunoSEQ multiplex PCR; TCRdb keeps in-frame clones, though not all of them. The sample has approximately 44,000 clones, approximately 90% seen once. The sequence was collected from a man in his fifties or sixties with glioma. Here the sequenced sample was PBMCs, taken from a glioma patient whose treatment included an IDH1 peptide vaccine. V usage is TRBV6-1 and J usage is TRBJ2-7, with TRBD2 matching 11 bases. In DNA, the CDR3 is TGTGCCAGCAGCTTACTAGCGGGAGATGCCGAGCAGTACTTC. It encodes CASSLLAGDAEQYF.